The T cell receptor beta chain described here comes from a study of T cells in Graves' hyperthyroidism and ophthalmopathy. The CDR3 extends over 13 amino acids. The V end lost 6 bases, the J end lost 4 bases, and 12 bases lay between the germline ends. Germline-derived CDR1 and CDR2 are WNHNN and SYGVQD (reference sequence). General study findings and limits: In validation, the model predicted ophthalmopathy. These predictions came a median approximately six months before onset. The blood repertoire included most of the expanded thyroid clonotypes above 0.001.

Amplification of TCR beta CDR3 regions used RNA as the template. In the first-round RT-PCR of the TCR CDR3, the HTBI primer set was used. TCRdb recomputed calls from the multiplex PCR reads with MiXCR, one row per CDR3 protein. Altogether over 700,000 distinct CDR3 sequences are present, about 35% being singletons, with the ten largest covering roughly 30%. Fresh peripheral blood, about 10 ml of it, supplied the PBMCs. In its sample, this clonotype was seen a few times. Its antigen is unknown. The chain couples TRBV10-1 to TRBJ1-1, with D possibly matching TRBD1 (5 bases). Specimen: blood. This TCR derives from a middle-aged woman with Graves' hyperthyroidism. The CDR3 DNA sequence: TGCGCCAGCAGGGCCAGGGCCAGCACTGAAGCTTTCTTT. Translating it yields CASRARASTEAFF.